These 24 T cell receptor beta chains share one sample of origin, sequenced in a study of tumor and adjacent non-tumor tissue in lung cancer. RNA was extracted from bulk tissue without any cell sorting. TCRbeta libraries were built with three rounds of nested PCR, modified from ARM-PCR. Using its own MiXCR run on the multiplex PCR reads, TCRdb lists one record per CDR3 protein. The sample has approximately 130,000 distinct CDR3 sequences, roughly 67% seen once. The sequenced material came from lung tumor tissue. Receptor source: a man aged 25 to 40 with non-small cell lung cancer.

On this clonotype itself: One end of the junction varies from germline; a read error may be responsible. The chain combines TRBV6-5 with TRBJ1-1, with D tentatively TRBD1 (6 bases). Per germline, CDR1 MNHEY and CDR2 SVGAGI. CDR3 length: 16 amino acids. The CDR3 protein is CASSYSGALMNTEVFF. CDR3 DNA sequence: TGTGCCAGCAGTTACTCGGGGGCGCTGATGAACACTGAAGTTTTCTTT.

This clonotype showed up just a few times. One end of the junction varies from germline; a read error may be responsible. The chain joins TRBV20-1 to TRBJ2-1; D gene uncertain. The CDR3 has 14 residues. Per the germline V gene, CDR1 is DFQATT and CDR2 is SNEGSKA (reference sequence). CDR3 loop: CSAKRLAAWGELFF. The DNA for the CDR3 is TGCAGTGCCAAAAGACTGGCGGCTTGGGGTGAGCTGTTCTTC.

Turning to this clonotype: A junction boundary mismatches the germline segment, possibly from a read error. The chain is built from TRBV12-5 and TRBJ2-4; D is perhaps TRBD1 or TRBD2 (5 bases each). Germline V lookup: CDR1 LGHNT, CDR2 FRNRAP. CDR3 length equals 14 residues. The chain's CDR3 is CTRTLGVIKNIQYF. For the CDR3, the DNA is TGTACTAGGACGCTGGGGGTAATTAAAAACATTCAGTACTTC.

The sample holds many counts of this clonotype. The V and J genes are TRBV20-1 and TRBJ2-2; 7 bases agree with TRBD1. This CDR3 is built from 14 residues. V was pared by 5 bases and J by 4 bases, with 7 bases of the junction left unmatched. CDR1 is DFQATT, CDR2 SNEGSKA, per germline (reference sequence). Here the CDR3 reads CSAPSTGTTGELFF. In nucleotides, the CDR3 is TGCAGTGCTCCCTCGACAGGGACCACCGGGGAGCTGTTTTTT.

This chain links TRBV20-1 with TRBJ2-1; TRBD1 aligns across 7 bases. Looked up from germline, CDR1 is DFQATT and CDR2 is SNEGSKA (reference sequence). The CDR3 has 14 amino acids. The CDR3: CNVRQPGGYNEQFF. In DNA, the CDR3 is TGCAATGTTAGACAACCAGGGGGCTACAATGAGCAGTTCTTC.

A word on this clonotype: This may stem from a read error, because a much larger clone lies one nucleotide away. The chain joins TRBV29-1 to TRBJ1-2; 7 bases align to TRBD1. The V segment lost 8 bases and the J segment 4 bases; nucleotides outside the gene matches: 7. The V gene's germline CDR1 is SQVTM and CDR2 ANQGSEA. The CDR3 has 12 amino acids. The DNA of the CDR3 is TGCAGCATCGTAGGGGGCGGCTATGGCTACACCTTC. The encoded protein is CSIVGGGYGYTF.

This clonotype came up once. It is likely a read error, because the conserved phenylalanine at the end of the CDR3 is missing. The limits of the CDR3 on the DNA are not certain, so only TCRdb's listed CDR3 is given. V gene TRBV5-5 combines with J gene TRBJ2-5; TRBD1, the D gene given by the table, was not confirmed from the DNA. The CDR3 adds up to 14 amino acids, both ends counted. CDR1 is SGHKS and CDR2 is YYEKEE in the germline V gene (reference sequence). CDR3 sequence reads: CASSGWTGGGTHYL.

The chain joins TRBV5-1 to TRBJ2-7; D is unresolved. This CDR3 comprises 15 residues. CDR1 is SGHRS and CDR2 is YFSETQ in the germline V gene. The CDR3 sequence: CVTKPSGLESYEQYF. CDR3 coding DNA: TGCGTCACCAAGCCTTCGGGCTTAGAATCCTACGAGCAGTACTTC.

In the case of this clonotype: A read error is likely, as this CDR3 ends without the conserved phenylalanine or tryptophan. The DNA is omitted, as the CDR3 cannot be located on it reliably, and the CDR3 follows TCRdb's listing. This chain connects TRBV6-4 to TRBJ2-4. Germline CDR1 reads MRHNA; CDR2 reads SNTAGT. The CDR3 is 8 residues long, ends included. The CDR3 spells CASSDFGD.

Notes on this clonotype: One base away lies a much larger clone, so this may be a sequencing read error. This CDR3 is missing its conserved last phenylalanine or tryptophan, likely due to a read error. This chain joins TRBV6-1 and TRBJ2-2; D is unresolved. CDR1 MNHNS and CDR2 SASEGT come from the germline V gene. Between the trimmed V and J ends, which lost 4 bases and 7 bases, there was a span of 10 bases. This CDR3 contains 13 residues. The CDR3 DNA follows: TGTGCCAGCAGTGCGTCCTCGCGCGGGGAGCTGTTTTAT. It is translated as CASSASSRGELFY.

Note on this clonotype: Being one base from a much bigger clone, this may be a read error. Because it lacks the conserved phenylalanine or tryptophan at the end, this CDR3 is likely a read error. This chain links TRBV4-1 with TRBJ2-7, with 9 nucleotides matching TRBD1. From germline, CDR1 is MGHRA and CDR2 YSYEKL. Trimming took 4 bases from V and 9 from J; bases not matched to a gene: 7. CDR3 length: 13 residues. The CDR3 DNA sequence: TGCGCCAGCAGCCCGGGACAGGGAAAGGGGCAGTACCTC. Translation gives CASSPGQGKGQYL.

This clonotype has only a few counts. CDR3 residues: CASSFVAAYGYTF. The CDR3 coding sequence is TGTGCCAGCAGCTTCGTGGCAGCTTATGGCTACACCTTC. The V and J genes are TRBV7-9 and TRBJ1-2; D call uncertain. The ends were cut back, 3 bases at V and 5 bases at J, with 10 bases in the middle. From germline, CDR1 is SEHNR and CDR2 FQNEAQ (reference sequence). The CDR3 spans 13 residues.

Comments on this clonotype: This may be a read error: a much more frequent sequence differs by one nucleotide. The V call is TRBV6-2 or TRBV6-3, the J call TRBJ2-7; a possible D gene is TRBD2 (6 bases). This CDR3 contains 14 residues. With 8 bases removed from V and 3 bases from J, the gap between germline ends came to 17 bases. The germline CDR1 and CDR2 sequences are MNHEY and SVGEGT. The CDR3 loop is CASGWRGGIYEQYF. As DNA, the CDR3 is TGTGCCAGCGGATGGAGGGGTGGCATCTACGAGCAGTACTTC.

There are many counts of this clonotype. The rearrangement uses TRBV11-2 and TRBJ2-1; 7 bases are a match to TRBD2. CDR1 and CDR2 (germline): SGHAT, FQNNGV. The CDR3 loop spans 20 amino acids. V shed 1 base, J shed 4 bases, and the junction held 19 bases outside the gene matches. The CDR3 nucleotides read TGTGCCAGCAGCTTAGTGGGGGGGGGGTTACGGGCCGCGTTATACAATGAGCAGTTCTTC. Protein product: CASSLVGGGLRAALYNEQFF.

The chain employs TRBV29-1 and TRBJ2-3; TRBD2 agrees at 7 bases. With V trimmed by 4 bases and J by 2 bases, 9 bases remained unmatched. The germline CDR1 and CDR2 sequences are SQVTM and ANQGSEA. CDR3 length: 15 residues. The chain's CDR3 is CSVVDGRGTTDTQYF. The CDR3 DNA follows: TGCAGCGTTGTGGACGGGCGGGGGACCACAGATACGCAGTATTTT.

In DNA form, the CDR3 reads TGTGCCAGCAGCGTCGAGCCTGGAAACACCATATATTTT. Translation: CASSVEPGNTIYF. This sequence joins TRBV7-3 and TRBJ1-3; D not certain. This CDR3 contains 13 residues. Germline V gene data show CDR1 as SGHTA and CDR2 as FQGTGA. Trimming took off 5 bases at V and 2 bases at J, with 7 bases between the two ends.

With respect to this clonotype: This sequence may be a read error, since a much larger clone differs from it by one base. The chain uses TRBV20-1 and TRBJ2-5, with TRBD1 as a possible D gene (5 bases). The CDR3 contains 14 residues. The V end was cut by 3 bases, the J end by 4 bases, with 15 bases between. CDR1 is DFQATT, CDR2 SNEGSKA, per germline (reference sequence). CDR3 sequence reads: CSARNDSPTETQYF. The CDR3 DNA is TGCAGTGCTAGGAACGACAGCCCCACAGAGACCCAGTACTTC.

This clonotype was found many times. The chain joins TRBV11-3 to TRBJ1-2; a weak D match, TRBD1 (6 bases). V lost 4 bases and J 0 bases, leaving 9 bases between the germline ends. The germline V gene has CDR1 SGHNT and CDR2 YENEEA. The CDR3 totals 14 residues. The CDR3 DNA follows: TGTGCCAGCAGCTCCGGGACAACTAACTATGGCTACACCTTC. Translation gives CASSSGTTNYGYTF.

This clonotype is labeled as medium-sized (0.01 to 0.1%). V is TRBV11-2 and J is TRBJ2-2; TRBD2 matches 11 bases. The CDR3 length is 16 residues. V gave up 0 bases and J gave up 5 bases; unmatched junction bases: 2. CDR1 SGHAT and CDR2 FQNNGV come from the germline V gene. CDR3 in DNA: TGTGCCAGCAGCTTAGAACTAGCGGGAGAAACCGGGGAGCTGTTTTTT. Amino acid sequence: CASSLELAGETGELFF.

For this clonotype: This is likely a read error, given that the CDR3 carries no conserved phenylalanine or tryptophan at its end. The CDR3: CSVKQQSGNTIYS. The CDR3, as DNA: TGCAGTGTTAAACAACAGTCTGGAAACACCATATATTCT. The chain links TRBV20-1 to TRBJ1-3; D call uncertain. CDR1 is DFQATT, CDR2 SNEGSKA, per germline (reference sequence). The CDR3 is 13 amino acids. Trimming cost V 7 bases and J 1 base, with 11 bases left between them.

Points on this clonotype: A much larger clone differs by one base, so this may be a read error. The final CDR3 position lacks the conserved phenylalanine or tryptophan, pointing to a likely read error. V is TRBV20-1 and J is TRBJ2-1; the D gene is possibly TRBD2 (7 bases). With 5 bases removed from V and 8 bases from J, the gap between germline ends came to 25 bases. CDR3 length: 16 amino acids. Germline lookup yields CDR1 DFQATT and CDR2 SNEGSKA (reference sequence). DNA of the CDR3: TGCAGTGCTCCCCCCGGGGGGCGATCACTTAGGGATGAGCAGTTCTTA. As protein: CSAPPGGRSLRDEQFL.

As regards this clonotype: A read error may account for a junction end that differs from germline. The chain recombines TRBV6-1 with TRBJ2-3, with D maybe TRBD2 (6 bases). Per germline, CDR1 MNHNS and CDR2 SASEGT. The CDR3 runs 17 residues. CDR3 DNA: TGTGTCAGCCGATGGCGGGGCTCCCGACCAGAATCGGATACGCAGTATTTT. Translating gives CVSRWRGSRPESDTQYF.

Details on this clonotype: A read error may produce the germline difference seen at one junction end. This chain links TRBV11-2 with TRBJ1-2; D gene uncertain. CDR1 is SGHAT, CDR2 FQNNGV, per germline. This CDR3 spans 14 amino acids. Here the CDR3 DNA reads TGTGGCAACAGCTCCGGGCAGGTGAACTATGGCCACACCTTC. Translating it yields CGNSSGQVNYGHTF.

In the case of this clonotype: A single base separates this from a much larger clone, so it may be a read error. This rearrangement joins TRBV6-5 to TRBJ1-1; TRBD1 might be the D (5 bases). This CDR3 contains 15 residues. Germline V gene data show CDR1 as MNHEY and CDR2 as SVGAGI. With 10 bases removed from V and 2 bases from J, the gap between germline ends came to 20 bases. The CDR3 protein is CANRRGGVGNTEAFF. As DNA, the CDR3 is TGTGCCAACAGACGCGGGGGGGTTGGTAACACTGAAGCTTTCTTT.